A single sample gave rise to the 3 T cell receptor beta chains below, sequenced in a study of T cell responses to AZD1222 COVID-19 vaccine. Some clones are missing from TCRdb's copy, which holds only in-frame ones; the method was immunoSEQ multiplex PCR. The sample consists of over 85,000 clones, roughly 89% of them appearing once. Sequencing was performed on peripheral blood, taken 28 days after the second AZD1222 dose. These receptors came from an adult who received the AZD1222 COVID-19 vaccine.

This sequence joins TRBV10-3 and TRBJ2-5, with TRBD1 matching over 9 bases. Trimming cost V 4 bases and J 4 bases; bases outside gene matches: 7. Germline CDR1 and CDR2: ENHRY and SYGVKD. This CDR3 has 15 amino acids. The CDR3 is CAISGTTGGAETQYF. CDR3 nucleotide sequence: TGTGCCATCAGTGGAACAACAGGGGGCGCAGAGACCCAGTACTTC.

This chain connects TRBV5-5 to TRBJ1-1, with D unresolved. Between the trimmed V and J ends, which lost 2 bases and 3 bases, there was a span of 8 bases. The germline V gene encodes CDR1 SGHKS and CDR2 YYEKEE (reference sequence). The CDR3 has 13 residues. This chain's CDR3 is CASSLHWDTEAFF. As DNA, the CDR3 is TGTGCCAGCAGCTTACATTGGGACACTGAAGCTTTCTTT. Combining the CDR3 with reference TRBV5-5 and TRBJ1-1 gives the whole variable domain DAGVTQSPTHLIKTRGQQVTLRCSPISGHKSVSWYQQVLGQGPQFIFQYYEKEERGRGNFPDRFSARQFPNYSSELNVNALLLGDSALYLCASSLHWDTEAFFGQGTRLTVV.

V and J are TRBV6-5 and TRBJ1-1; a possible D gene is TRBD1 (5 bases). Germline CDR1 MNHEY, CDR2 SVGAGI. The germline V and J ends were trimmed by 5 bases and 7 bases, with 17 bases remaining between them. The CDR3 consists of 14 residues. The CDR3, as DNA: TGTGCCAGCAGTCGTACCTTCCGGGACGGTGAAGCTTTCTTT. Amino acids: CASSRTFRDGEAFF.